This T cell receptor (beta chain) appears in the sequencing data of a study of radiotherapy plus CTLA-4 blockade in lung cancer. Study-level findings and limits: Expansion of tumor-derived TCR clones was observed in blood after radiotherapy plus ipilimumab. The best predictor of response was reported to be early blood T cell clone dynamics, with interferon-beta.

Data came from immunoSEQ multiplex PCR; TCRdb stores just in-frame clones and leaves some out. The sample lists about 120,000 clones, approximately 90% occurring once. In this sample, this clone turned up once. What it binds is unknown. The sample in question was peripheral blood, obtained from a patient treated with radiotherapy plus ipilimumab. The source of this sequence is a human donor with non-small cell lung cancer that progressed on radiotherapy plus ipilimumab.

The CDR3 DNA reads TGTGCCAGCAGCTTTGACAGGAACTATGGCTACACCTTC. Encoded protein: CASSFDRNYGYTF. This rearrangement joins TRBV7-8 to TRBJ1-2, with D maybe TRBD1 (6 bases). The CDR3 runs to 13 residues. With 3 bases removed from V and 2 bases from J, the gap between germline ends came to 7 bases. Germline V CDR1 and CDR2: SGHVS, FQNEAQ.